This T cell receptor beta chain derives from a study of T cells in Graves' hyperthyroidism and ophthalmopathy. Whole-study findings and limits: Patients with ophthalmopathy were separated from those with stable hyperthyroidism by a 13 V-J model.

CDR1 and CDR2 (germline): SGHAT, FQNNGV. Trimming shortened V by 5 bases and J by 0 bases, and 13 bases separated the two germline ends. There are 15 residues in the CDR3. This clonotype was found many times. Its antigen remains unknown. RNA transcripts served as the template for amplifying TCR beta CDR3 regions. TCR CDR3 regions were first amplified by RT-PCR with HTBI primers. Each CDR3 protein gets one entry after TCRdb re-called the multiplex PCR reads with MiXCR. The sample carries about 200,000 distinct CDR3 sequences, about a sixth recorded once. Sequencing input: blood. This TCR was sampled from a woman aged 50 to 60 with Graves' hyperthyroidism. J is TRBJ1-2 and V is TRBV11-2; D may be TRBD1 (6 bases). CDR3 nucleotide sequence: TGTGCCAGCAGCCCCCGTGGACAGTCTAACTATGGCTACACCTTC. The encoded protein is CASSPRGQSNYGYTF.